Below, 2 T cell receptor beta chains from the same sample are listed, as sequenced in a study of T cells after yellow fever vaccination. TCRdb redid the calling of the 5' RACE reads with MiXCR, one entry per CDR3 protein. The sample has approximately 600,000 distinct CDR3 sequences, 9% to 15% seen once; the top ten hold under 15%. The material sequenced was PBMCs, taken on the day of the yellow fever booster vaccination. Receptor source: a man younger than 45 who received the YFV17D yellow fever vaccine.

This clonotype was seen only once. DNA for the CDR3: TGTGCCAGCATCTCGGGACAGGGGACTTTTAGCTATGGCTACACCTTC. Encoded protein: CASISGQGTFSYGYTF. The chain has TRBV7-2 and TRBJ1-2, with 10 bases lining up with TRBD1. CDR3 size: 16 residues. Trimming took 7 bases from V and 4 from J; bases not matched to a gene: 12. The germline V gene encodes CDR1 SGHTA and CDR2 FQGNSA.

This sequence joins TRBV7-7 and TRBJ2-5, with TRBD2 matching over 14 bases. The CDR3 spans 15 residues. V lost 7 bases and J lost 6; bases outside the gene matches: 7. The germline V gene has CDR1 SSHAT and CDR2 FNYEAQ (reference sequence). Here the CDR3 DNA reads TGTGCCAGCACCGTCGGGACTAGCGGGAGTCAGACCCAGTACTTC. Translation: CASTVGTSGSQTQYF.